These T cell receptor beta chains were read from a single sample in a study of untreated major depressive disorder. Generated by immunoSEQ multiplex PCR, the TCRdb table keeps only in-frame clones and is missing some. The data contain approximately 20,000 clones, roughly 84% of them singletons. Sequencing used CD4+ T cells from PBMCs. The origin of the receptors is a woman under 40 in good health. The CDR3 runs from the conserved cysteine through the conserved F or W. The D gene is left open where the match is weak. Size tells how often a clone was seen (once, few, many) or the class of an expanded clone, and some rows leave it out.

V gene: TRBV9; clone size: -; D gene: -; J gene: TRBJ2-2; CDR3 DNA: TGTGCCAGCAGCGTAAACGCGAACACCGGGGAGCTGTTTTTT; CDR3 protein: CASSVNANTGELFF
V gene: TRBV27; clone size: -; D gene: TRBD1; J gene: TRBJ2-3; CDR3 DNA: TGTGCCAGCAGTCCCGGGACAGCGAGGAATACGCAGTATTTT; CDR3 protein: CASSPGTARNTQYF
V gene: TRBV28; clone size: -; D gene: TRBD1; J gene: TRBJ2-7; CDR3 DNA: TGTGCCAGCAGTTTAGGGGGACAGAAATCCTACGAGCAGTACTTC; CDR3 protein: CASSLGGQKSYEQYF
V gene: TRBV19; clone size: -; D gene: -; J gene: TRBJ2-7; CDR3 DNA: TGTGCCAGTAACGGGGCGGAGGCCTACGAGCAGTACTTC; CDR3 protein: CASNGAEAYEQYF
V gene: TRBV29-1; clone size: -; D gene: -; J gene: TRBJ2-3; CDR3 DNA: TGCAGCGTCCGCGAGGCCAGGGGCACAGATACGCAGTATTTT; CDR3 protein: CSVREARGTDTQYF
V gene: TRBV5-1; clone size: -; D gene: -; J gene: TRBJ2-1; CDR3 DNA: TGCGCCAGCACCCCCGCAGGGTGGAATGAGCAGTTCTTC; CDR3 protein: CASTPAGWNEQFF
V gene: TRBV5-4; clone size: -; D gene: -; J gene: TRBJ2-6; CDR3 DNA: TGTGCCAGCAGCGTCAGATACTCTGGGGCCAACGTCCTGACTTTC; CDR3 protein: CASSVRYSGANVLTF
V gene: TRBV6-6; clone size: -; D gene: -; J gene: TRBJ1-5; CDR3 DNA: TGTGCCAGCACCCCCGGGAAGGGGGGGGGCAATCAGCCCCAGCATTTT; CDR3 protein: CASTPGKGGGNQPQHF
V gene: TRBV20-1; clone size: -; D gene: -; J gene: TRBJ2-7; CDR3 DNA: TGCAGTGCTCGCAAGGAACTTAGAGGGTACTTC; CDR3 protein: CSARKELRGYF
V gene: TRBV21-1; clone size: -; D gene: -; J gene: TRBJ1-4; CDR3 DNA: TGTGCCAGCAGCAAACAGGTAACTAATGAAAAACTGTTTTTT; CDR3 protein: CASSKQVTNEKLFF
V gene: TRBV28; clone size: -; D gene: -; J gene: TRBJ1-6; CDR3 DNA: TGTGCCAGCAGTTCAGGGCTTTCACCCCTCCACTTT; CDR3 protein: CASSSGLSPLHF
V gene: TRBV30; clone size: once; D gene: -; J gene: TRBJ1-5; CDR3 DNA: TGTGCCTGGAGTGTGGGTCAGCCCCAGCATTTT; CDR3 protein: CAWSVGQPQHF
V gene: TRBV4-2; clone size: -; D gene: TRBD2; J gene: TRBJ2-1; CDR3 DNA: TGTGCCAGCAGCCTCCTAGCGGGAGGCCCCCAGGATGAGCAGTTCTTC; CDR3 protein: CASSLLAGGPQDEQFF
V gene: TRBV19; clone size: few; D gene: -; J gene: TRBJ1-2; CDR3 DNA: TGTGCCAGTAGTACGCTGGACAGTAACTATGGCTACACCTTC; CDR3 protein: CASSTLDSNYGYTF
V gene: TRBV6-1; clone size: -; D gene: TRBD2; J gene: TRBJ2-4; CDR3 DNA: TGTGCCAGCGGGGCGGGAGGTAAAAACATTCAGTACTTC; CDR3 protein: CASGAGGKNIQYF
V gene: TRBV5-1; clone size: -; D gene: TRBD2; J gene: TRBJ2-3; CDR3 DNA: TGCGCCAGCAGCTTGGGGGACTATGCTAGCACAGATACGCAGTATTTT; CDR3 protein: CASSLGDYASTDTQYF
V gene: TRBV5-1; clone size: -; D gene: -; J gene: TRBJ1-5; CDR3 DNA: TGCGCCAGCAAATCCCCGAGGCGAGGGAGTGGGGGCTATAGCAATCAGCCCCAGCATTTT; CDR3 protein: CASKSPRRGSGGYSNQPQHF